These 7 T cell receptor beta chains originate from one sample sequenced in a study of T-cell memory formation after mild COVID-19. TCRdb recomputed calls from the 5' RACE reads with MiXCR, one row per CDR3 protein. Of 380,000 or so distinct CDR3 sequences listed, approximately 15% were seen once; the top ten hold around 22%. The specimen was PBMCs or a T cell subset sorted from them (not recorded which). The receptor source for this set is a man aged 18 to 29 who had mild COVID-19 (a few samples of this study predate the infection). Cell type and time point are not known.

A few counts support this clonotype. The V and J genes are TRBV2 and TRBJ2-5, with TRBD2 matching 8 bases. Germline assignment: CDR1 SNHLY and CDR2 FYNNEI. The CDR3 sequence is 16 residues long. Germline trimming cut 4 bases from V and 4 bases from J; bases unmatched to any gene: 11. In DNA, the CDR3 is TGTGCCAGCAGTGCACCGCGTCCGGGACTAGGAGAGACCCAGTACTTC. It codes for CASSAPRPGLGETQYF.

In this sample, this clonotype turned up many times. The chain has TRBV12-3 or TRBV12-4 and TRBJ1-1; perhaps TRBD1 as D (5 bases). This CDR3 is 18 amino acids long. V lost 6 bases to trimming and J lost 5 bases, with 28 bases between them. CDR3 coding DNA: TGTGCCAGCAGAGCCCCGGGACGCCCGAACATTATAGGGACTGAAGCTTTCTTT. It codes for CASRAPGRPNIIGTEAFF.

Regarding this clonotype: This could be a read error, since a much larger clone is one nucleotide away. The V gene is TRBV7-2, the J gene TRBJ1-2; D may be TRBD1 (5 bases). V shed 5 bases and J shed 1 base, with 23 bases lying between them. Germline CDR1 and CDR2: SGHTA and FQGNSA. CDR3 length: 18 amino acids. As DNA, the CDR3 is TGTGCCAGCAGCCGACCGAGGACATGGGACCTAGATAACTATGGCTACACCTTC. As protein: CASSRPRTWDLDNYGYTF.

The CDR3: CAISVEAGGSYNSPLHF. The CDR3 DNA follows: TGTGCCATCAGTGTAGAGGCAGGGGGGTCCTATAATTCACCCCTCCACTTT. V is TRBV10-3 and J is TRBJ1-6, with 7 bases matching TRBD1. V lost 4 bases to trimming and J lost 1 base; unmatched junction nucleotides: 7. CDR3 size: 17 residues. Germline V CDR1 and CDR2: ENHRY, SYGVKD.

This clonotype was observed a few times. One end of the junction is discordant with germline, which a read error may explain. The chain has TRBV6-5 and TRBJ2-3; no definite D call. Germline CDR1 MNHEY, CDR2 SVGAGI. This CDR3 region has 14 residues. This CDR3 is CASSDSAALDTQYF. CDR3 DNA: TGTGCCAGCAGTGACTCCGCCGCCTTAGATACGCAGTATTTT.

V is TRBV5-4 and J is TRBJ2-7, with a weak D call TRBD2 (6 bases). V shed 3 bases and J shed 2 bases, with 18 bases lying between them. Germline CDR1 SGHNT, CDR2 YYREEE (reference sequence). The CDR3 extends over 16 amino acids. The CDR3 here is CASSSDPGGGTYEQYF. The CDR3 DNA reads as TGTGCCAGCAGCTCCGACCCCGGTGGGGGGACCTACGAGCAGTACTTC.

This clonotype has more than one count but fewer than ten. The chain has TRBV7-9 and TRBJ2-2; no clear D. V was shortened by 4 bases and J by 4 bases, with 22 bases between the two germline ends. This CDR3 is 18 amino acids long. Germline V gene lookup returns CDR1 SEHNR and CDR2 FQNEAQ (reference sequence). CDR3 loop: CASSSRPMPGSATGELFF. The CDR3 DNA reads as TGTGCCAGCAGCTCCCGACCGATGCCAGGTTCCGCCACCGGGGAGCTGTTTTTT.